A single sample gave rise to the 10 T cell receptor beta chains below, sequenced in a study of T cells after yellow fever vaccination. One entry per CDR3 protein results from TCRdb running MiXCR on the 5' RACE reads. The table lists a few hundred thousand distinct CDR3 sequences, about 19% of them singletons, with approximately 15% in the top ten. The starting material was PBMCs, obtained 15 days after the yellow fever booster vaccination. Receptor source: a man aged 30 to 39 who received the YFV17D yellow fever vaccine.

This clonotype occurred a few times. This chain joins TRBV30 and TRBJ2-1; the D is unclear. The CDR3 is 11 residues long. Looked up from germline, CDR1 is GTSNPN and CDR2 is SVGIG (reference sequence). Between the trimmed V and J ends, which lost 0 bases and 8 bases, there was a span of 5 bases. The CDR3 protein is CAWSVIDEQFF. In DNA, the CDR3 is TGTGCCTGGAGTGTAATTGATGAGCAGTTCTTC.

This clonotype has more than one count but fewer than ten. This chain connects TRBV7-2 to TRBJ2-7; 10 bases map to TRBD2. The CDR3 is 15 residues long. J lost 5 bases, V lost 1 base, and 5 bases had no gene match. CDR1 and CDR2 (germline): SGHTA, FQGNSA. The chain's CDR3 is CASSLGRLAGHEQYF. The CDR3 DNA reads TGTGCCAGCAGCTTAGGGCGACTAGCGGGCCACGAGCAGTACTTC. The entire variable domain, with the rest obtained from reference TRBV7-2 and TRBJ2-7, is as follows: GAGVSQSPSNKVTEKGKDVELRCDPISGHTALYWYRQSLGQGLEFLIYFQGNSAPDKSGLPSDRFSAERTGGSVSTLTIQRTQQEDSAVYLCASSLGRLAGHEQYFGPGTRLTVT.

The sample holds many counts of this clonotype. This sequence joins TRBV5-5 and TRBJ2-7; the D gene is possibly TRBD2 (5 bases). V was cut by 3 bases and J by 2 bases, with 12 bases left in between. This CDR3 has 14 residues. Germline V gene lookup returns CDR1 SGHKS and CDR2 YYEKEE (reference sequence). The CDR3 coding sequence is TGTGCCAGCAGCTGGGAGACACTTACCTACGAGCAGTACTTC. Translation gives CASSWETLTYEQYF.

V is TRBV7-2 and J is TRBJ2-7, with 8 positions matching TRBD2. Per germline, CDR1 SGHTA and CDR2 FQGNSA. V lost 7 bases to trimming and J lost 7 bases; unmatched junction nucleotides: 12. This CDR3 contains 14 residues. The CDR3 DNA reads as TGTGCCAGCACCCTCCTTCCGGGACTAGATGAGCAGTACTTC. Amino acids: CASTLLPGLDEQYF.

Written as DNA, the CDR3 is TGTGCCAGCAGTTACTCGAGGGGGACTAGCCCCCCCAATGAGCAGTTCTTC. Translating gives CASSYSRGTSPPNEQFF. The rearrangement uses TRBV6-2 or TRBV6-3 and TRBJ2-1, with 9 bases that match TRBD2. The V gene end was trimmed by 0 bases and the J gene end by 6 bases; junction bases not matched to a gene: 9. Germline V gene sequence: CDR1 MNHEY, CDR2 SVGEGT. The CDR3 spans 17 residues.

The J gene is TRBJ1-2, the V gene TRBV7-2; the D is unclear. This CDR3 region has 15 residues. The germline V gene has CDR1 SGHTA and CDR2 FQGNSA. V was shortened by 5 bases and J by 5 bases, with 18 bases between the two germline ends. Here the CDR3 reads CASSPRRELNYGYTF. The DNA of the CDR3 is TGTGCCAGCAGCCCGCGGAGGGAGTTAAATTATGGCTACACCTTC.

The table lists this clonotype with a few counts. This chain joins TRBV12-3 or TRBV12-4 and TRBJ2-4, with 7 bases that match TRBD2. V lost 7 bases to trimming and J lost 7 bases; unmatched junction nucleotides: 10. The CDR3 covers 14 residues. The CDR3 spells CASTYSGPRNIQYF. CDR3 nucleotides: TGTGCCAGCACTTATAGCGGGCCTCGGAACATTCAGTACTTC.

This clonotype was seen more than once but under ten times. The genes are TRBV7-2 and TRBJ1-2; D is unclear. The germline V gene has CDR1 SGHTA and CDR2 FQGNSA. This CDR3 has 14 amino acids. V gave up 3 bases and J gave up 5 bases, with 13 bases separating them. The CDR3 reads CASSFAGLLYGYTF. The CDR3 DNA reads TGTGCCAGCAGCTTCGCGGGTCTACTATATGGCTACACCTTC.

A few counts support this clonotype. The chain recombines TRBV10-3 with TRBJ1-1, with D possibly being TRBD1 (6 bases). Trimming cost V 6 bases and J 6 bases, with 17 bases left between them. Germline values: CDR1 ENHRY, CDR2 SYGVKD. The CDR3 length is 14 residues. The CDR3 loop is CAIRWDTPDAEAFF. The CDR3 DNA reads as TGTGCCATCAGGTGGGACACGCCGGATGCTGAAGCTTTCTTT.

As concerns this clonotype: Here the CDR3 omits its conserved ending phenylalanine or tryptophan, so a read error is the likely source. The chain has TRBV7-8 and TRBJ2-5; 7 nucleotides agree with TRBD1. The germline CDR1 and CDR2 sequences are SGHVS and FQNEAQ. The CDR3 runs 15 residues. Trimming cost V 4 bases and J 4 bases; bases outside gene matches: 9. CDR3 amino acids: CASSSPGGWGETQYI. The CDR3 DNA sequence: TGTGCCAGCAGCTCCCCAGGGGGTTGGGGAGAGACCCAGTACATC.